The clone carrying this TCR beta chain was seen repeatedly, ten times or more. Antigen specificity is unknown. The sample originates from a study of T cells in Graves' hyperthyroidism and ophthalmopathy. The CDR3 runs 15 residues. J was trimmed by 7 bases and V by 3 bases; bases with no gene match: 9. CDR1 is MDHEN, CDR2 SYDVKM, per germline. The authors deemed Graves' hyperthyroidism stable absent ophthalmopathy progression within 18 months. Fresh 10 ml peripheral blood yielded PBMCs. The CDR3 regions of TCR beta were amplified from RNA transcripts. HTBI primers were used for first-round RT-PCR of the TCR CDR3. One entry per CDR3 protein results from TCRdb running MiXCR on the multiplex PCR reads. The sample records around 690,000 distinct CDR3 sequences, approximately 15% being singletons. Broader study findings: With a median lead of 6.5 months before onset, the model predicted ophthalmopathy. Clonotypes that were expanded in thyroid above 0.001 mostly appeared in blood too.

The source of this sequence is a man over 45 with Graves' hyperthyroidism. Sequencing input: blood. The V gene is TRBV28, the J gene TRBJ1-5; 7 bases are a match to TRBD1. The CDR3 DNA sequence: TGTGCCAGCAGTTTGGGGCAGGGGGGTCCGCAGCCCCAGCATTTT. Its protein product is CASSLGQGGPQPQHF.